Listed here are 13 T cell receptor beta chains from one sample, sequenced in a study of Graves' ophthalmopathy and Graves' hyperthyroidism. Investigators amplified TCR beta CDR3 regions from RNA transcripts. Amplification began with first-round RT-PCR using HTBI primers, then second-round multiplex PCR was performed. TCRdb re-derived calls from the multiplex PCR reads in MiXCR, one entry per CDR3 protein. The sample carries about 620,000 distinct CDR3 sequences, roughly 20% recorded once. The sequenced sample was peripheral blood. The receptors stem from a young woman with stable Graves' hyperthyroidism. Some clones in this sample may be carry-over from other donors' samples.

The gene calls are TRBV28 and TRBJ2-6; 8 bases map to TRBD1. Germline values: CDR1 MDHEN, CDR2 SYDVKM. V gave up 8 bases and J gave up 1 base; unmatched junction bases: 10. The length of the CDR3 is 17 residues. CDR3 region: CASGSGTGISGANVLTF. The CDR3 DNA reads TGTGCCAGCGGATCCGGGACAGGCATTTCTGGGGCCAACGTCCTGACTTTC. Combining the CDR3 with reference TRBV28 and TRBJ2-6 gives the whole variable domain DVKVTQSSRYLVKRTGEKVFLECVQDMDHENMFWYRQDPGLGLRLIYFSYDVKMKEKGDIPEGYSVSREKKERFSLILESASTNQTSMYLCASGSGTGISGANVLTFGAGSRLTVL.

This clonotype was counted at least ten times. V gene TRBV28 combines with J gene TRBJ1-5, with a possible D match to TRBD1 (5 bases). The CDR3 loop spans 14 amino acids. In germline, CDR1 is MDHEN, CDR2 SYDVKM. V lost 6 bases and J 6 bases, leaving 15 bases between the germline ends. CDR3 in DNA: TGTGCCAGCAGGGGAAGCAGGGTGGCTCAGCCCCAGCATTTT. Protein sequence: CASRGSRVAQPQHF.

CDR3 residues: CASRARGTEPNSPLHF. In nucleotides, the CDR3 is TGTGCCAGCAGGGCCCGGGGGACAGAGCCCAATTCACCCCTCCACTTT. This chain uses TRBV2 with TRBJ1-6; 7 bases agree with TRBD1. CDR1 and CDR2 from the germline V gene are SNHLY and FYNNEI. J lost 7 bases, V lost 6 bases, and 12 bases had no gene match. The CDR3 extends over 16 amino acids. The full variable domain, with the rest looked up from reference TRBV2 and TRBJ1-6, is EPEVTQTPSHQVTQMGQEVILRCVPISNHLYFYWYRQILGQKVEFLVSFYNNEISEKSEIFDDQFSVERPDGSNFTLKIRSTKLEDSAMYFCASRARGTEPNSPLHFGNGTRLTVT.

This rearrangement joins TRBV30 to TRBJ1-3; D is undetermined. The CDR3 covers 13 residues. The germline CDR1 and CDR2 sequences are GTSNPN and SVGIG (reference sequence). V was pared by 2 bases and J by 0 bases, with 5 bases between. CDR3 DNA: TGTGCCTGGAGTTCGGACTCTGGAAACACCATATATTTT. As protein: CAWSSDSGNTIYF.

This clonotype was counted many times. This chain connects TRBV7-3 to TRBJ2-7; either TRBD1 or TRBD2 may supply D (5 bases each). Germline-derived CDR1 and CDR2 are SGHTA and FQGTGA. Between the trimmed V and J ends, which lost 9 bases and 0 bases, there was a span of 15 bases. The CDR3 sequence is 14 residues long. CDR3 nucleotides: TGTGCCAGTTCTTGGGGGAGTGGCTCCTACGAGCAGTACTTC. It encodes CASSWGSGSYEQYF.

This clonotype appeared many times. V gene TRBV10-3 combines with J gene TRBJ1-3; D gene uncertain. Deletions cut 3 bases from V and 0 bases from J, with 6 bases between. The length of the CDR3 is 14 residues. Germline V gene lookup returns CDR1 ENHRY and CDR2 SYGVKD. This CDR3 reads CAISEGVSGNTIYF. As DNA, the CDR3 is TGTGCCATCAGTGAAGGAGTCTCTGGAAACACCATATATTTT.

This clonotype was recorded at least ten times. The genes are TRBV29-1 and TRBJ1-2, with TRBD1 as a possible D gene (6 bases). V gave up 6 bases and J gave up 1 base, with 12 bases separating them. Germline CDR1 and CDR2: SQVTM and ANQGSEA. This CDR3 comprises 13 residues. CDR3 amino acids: CSVGTSINYGYTF. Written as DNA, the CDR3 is TGCAGCGTCGGGACATCAATTAACTATGGCTACACCTTC.

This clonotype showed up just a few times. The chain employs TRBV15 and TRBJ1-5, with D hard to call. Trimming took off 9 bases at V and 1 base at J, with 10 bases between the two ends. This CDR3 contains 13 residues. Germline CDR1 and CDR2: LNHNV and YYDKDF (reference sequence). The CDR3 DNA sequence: TGTGCCACAGCGAGAGGGAGCAATCAGCCCCAGCATTTT. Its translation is CATARGSNQPQHF.

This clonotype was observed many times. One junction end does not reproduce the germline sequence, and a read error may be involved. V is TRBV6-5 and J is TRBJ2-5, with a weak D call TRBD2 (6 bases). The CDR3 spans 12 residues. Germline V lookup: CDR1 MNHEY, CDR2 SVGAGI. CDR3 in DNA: TGTGCCACGGGTAGCGGCCAAGAGGCCCAGTACTTC. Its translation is CATGSGQEAQYF.

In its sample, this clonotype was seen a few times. CDR3 sequence (DNA): TGTGCCAGCAGACAGGGGATGCCCGGGGAGCTGTTTTTT. Translation gives CASRQGMPGELFF. The genes are TRBV6-4 and TRBJ2-2; 7 nucleotides align to TRBD1. Trimming removed 6 bases from V and 6 bases from J; junction bases left unmatched: 4. The CDR3 is 13 amino acids. Germline V gene data show CDR1 as MRHNA and CDR2 as SNTAGT.

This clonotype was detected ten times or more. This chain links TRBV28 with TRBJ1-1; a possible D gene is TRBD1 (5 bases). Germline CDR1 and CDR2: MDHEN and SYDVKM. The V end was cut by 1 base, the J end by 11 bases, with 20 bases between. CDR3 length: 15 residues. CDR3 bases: TGTGCCAGCAGTTTATCCGCGGGGGGGTCCGGAGAGGCTTTCTTT. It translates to CASSLSAGGSGEAFF.

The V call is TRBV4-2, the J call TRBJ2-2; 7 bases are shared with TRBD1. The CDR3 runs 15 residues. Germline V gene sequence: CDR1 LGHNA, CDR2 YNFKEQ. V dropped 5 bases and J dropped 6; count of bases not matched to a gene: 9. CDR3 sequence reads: CASSSRDSDAGELFF. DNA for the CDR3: TGTGCCAGCAGCTCCCGGGACAGCGACGCCGGGGAGCTGTTTTTT.

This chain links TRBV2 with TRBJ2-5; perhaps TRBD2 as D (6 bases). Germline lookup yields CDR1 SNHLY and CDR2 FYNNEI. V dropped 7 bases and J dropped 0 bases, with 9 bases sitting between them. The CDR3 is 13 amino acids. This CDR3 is CASKRDYQETQYF. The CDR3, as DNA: TGTGCCAGCAAGAGGGACTACCAAGAGACCCAGTACTTC.